The 8 T cell receptor beta chains in this list originate from one sample, sequenced in a study of blood T cell repertoires in COVID-19. Clones were sequenced by immunoSEQ multiplex PCR, and TCRdb holds only the in-frame ones, with some missing. The table includes approximately 160,000 clones, 84% detected once. Sequences were obtained from peripheral blood. The receptor set was obtained from a man aged 18 to 29 with active or convalescent COVID-19.

The chain links TRBV9 to TRBJ2-5, with no clear D. Trimming stripped 3 bases from V and 5 bases from J, with 14 bases between. From germline, CDR1 is SGDLS and CDR2 YYNGEE. This CDR3 region has 14 residues. CDR3 in DNA: TGTGCCAGCAGCGCGACCACTGGAGAGGAGACCCAGTACTTC. Its protein product is CASSATTGEETQYF.

This chain joins TRBV27 and TRBJ1-2; TRBD1 agrees at 7 bases. With V trimmed by 2 bases and J by 8 bases, 11 bases remained unmatched. There are 15 residues in the CDR3. Germline CDR1 and CDR2: MNHEY and SMNVEV (reference sequence). CDR3 in amino acids: CASSLGTVGLEGYTF. The CDR3 coding sequence is TGTGCCAGCAGTTTAGGGACAGTTGGGCTGGAAGGCTACACCTTC.

The chain links TRBV19 to TRBJ1-1; TRBD1 matches 11 bases. V gave up 4 bases and J gave up 5 bases; unmatched junction bases: 6. This CDR3 comprises 15 residues. Looked up from germline, CDR1 is LNHDA and CDR2 is SQIVND (reference sequence). CDR3 region: CASSTRTGGETEAFF. CDR3 nucleotides: TGTGCCAGTAGTACAAGGACAGGGGGCGAGACTGAAGCTTTCTTT.

The chain is built from TRBV19 and TRBJ2-4; D is unclear. The CDR3 spans 17 residues. Germline V CDR1 and CDR2: LNHDA, SQIVND (reference sequence). V was cut by 1 base and J by 0 bases, with 13 bases left in between. The CDR3 DNA follows: TGTGCCAGTAGTATAGGGGCAGGTTTTGGAGCCAAAAACATTCAGTACTTC. It yields the protein CASSIGAGFGAKNIQYF.

The V gene is TRBV11-3, the J gene TRBJ1-4; no clear D. From germline, CDR1 is SGHNT and CDR2 YENEEA. Trimming left V 2 bases short and J 2 bases short, with 15 bases between. This CDR3 spans 17 amino acids. As DNA, the CDR3 is TGTGCCAGCAGCTTATCTGAGAGGAGGCCGACTAATGAAAAACTGTTTTTT. Encoded protein: CASSLSERRPTNEKLFF.

The chain has TRBV5-1 and TRBJ2-3, with TRBD1 identical over 7 bases. The CDR3 sequence is 16 residues long. Germline CDR1 is SGHRS and CDR2 is YFSETQ. Trimming took 4 bases from V and 2 from J; bases not matched to a gene: 10. CDR3 nucleotides: TGCGCCAGCAGCCCCTCTGGGACAGACTACACAGATACGCAGTATTTT. Its protein product is CASSPSGTDYTDTQYF.

The rearrangement uses TRBV28 and TRBJ2-6; weak D call: TRBD2 (6 bases). With 3 bases removed from V and 4 bases from J, the gap between germline ends came to 16 bases. The CDR3 consists of 17 residues. The germline V gene encodes CDR1 MDHEN and CDR2 SYDVKM. CDR3 nucleotides: TGTGCCAGCAGTTTCCCACCAGGAGGGCGAGGGGCCAACGTCCTGACTTTC. This translates into CASSFPPGGRGANVLTF.

This sequence joins TRBV28 and TRBJ2-7, with 7 bases identical to TRBD2. V shed 4 bases, J shed 2 bases, and the junction held 11 bases outside the gene matches. This CDR3 spans 16 amino acids. Germline V gene lookup returns CDR1 MDHEN and CDR2 SYDVKM. In DNA form, the CDR3 reads TGTGCCAGCAGTTCTCTCCCGGGGGGAGACGCCTACGAGCAGTACTTC. Protein sequence: CASSSLPGGDAYEQYF.